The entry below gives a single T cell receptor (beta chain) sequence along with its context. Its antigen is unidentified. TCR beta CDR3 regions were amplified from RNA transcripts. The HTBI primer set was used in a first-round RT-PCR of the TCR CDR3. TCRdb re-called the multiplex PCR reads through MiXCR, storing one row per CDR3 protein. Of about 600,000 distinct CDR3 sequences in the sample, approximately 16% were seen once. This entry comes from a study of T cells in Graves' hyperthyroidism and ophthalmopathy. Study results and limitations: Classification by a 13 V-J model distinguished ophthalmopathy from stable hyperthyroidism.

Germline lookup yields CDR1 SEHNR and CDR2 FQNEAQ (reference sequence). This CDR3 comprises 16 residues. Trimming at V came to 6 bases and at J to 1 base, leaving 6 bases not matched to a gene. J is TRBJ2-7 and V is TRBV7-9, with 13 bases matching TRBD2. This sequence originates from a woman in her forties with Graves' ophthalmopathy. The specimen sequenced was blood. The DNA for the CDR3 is TGTGCCAGCAGATGGACTAGCGGGAGTTCATCCTACGAGCAGTACTTC. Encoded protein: CASRWTSGSSSYEQYF.